Included here is one TCR beta chain sequence, with context. Trimming removed 1 base from V and 5 bases from J, with 9 bases in between. The CDR3 contains 13 residues. Germline CDR1 and CDR2: SGDLS and YYNGEE. The data belong to a study of cytomegalovirus exposure and HLA in healthy donors. The PCR was carried out with 60 Vbeta primers and 13 Jbeta primers. Profiling relied on immunoSEQ multiplex PCR, and the TCRdb table lists in-frame clones only, not all of them. The table lists about 180,000 clones, just over 75% of them singletons. The genes are TRBV9 and TRBJ2-5; D call uncertain. The sequence derives from a woman aged 55-75 years in good health and CMV-seropositive. The sample consisted of PBMCs. The CDR3: CASSVSVRETQYF. The CDR3, as DNA: TGTGCCAGCAGCGTAAGTGTTCGGGAGACCCAGTACTTC.